These 13 T cell receptor beta chains were all obtained from the same sample, sequenced in a study of neurological immune-mediated disorders. MiXCR was run by TCRdb on the 5' RACE reads, yielding one entry per CDR3 protein. The repertoire holds tens of thousands of distinct CDR3 sequences, with 12% to 15% as singletons. The sample consisted of PBMCs. All receptors derive from a woman in her forties or fifties in good health.

In its sample, this clonotype was seen many times. The gene calls are TRBV20-1 and TRBJ2-7; D is unresolved. Germline V gives CDR1 DFQATT, CDR2 SNEGSKA (reference sequence). V was clipped by 1 base and J by 6 bases, with 16 bases between them. CDR3 length: 14 residues. The CDR3 here is CSARGRVPDGEQYF. CDR3 nucleotides: TGCAGTGCTAGAGGCCGGGTCCCAGACGGCGAGCAGTACTTC.

Turning to this clonotype: One base away lies a much larger clone, so this may be a sequencing read error. The J gene is TRBJ2-3, the V gene TRBV20-1; 7 bases map to TRBD2. J gave up 0 bases and V 3 bases, and 12 bases lay outside the gene matches. Germline V lookup: CDR1 DFQATT, CDR2 SNEGSKA (reference sequence). This CDR3 spans 17 amino acids. CDR3 in DNA: TGCAGTGCTAGCCAAAGACTAGCTGGCTATAGCACAGATACGCAGTATTTT. Translated: CSASQRLAGYSTDTQYF.

The chain links TRBV5-1 to TRBJ2-7; D perhaps matches TRBD1 (5 bases). Germline V gene sequence: CDR1 SGHRS, CDR2 YFSETQ. This CDR3 comprises 12 residues. V lost 4 bases and J 4 bases, leaving 9 bases between the germline ends. The CDR3 nucleotides are TGCGCCAGCAGCGTGGACATTTACGAGCAGTACTTC. It translates to CASSVDIYEQYF.

This clonotype has ten or more counts. The rearrangement uses TRBV30 and TRBJ1-5; D remains unclear. The germline V and J ends were trimmed by 0 bases and 4 bases, with 10 bases remaining between them. Germline V CDR1 and CDR2: GTSNPN, SVGIG (reference sequence). The CDR3 length is 14 residues. For the CDR3, the DNA is TGTGCCTGGAGTGTACTGGGGTGGAATCAGCCCCAGCATTTT. As protein: CAWSVLGWNQPQHF.

The table lists this clonotype with many counts. The chain uses TRBV28 and TRBJ1-5; 10 nucleotides align to TRBD1. The V and J ends lost 6 bases and 0 bases, in that order; junction bases with no gene match: 5. CDR3 length equals 16 residues. Germline values: CDR1 MDHEN, CDR2 SYDVKM. The CDR3 sequence is CASSRRDRGSNQPQHF. The CDR3 DNA reads as TGTGCCAGCAGCCGAAGGGACAGGGGTAGCAATCAGCCCCAGCATTTT.

This clonotype was detected a few times. The chain has TRBV28 and TRBJ2-7, with 7 bases matching TRBD1. V dropped 6 bases and J dropped 2; count of bases not matched to a gene: 7. The germline CDR1 and CDR2 sequences are MDHEN and SYDVKM. CDR3 size: 14 residues. The chain's CDR3 is CASSEGQLAYEQYF. The CDR3 nucleotides are TGTGCCAGCAGCGAGGGACAGTTAGCCTACGAGCAGTACTTC.

This clonotype has at least ten counts. The chain employs TRBV5-1 and TRBJ2-2, with 9 positions matching TRBD2. V shed 2 bases and J 4 bases; nucleotides not matched to a gene: 6. Germline assignment: CDR1 SGHRS and CDR2 YFSETQ. The CDR3 spans 16 residues. CDR3 residues: CASSFLAGDPTGELFF. The CDR3 coding sequence is TGCGCCAGCAGCTTTTTAGCGGGGGACCCCACCGGGGAGCTGTTTTTT.

This clonotype showed up many times. The chain joins TRBV3-1 to TRBJ2-5, with D possibly being TRBD2 (7 bases). Germline-derived CDR1 and CDR2 are LGHDT and YNNKEL (reference sequence). Trimming took off 2 bases at V and 1 base at J, with 8 bases between the two ends. This CDR3 has 14 residues. The CDR3 is CASSQRGAQETQYF. CDR3 sequence (DNA): TGTGCCAGCAGCCAACGGGGGGCCCAAGAGACCCAGTACTTC.

The chain has TRBV27 and TRBJ2-1; possible D gene TRBD2, 6 bases. Trimming took 3 bases from V and 2 from J, leaving 20 bases between them. This CDR3 comprises 18 residues. Per the germline V gene, CDR1 is MNHEY and CDR2 is SMNVEV (reference sequence). The CDR3 bases are TGTGCCAGCAGTTTTTCCTCTCACCCGGGGGACCCCTACAATGAGCAGTTCTTC. This codes for CASSFSSHPGDPYNEQFF.

This clonotype has ten or more counts. The chain joins TRBV20-1 to TRBJ2-3; D unclear. Germline V gene sequence: CDR1 DFQATT, CDR2 SNEGSKA (reference sequence). CDR3 length equals 12 residues. With 1 base removed from V and 5 bases from J, the gap between germline ends came to 7 bases. CDR3 DNA sequence: TGCAGTGCTAGAGGAGTGCGAGATACGCAGTATTTT. This sequence encodes CSARGVRDTQYF.

This clonotype showed up many times. V is TRBV9 and J is TRBJ1-6; possible D gene TRBD1, 6 bases. Trimming took off 4 bases at V and 12 bases at J, with 14 bases between the two ends. The CDR3 contains 13 residues. The V gene's germline CDR1 is SGDLS and CDR2 YYNGEE. The CDR3 protein is CASSTRDTVPLHF. The DNA for the CDR3 is TGTGCCAGCAGCACGAGGGACACCGTACCCCTCCACTTT.

This clonotype was seen many times. The chain combines TRBV27 with TRBJ2-1, with D perhaps TRBD1 (6 bases). The CDR3 spans 15 residues. Germline-derived CDR1 and CDR2 are MNHEY and SMNVEV (reference sequence). V lost 5 bases and J 10 bases, leaving 21 bases between the germline ends. The CDR3: CASSPRTVRDAEQFF. CDR3 coding DNA: TGTGCCAGCAGTCCTCGGACAGTCCGGGACGCCGAGCAGTTCTTC.

This clonotype was picked up many times. DNA for the CDR3: TGTGCCAGCAGTTACAGGGCCGGGACGTTAGCTGAAGCTTTCTTT. Amino acid sequence: CASSYRAGTLAEAFF. The chain has TRBV6-6 and TRBJ1-1, with D maybe TRBD1 (5 bases). Germline-derived CDR1 and CDR2 are MNHNY and SVGAGI (reference sequence). CDR3 length: 15 amino acids. Trimming stripped 2 bases from V and 6 bases from J, with 16 bases between.